The text below deals with one T cell receptor (beta chain). The naive CD8 population came from CD45RO-negative cells selected for CCR7, without terminally differentiated effector memory CD45RA+ cells. These data are taken from a study of shared clonotypes between healthy human individuals. Germline lookup yields CDR1 SGDLS and CDR2 YYNGEE. The length of the CDR3 is 14 residues. V lost 0 bases and J lost 6, with 12 bases in between. Replicate PCRs for sorted subsets used around 190 ng DNA; this equaled 30,000 to 35,000 T cell genomes. Produced via immunoSEQ multiplex PCR; TCRdb's table is partial and in-frame only. The table lists approximately 2,200,000 clones, about 93% of them singletons, with over 1.5% in the top ten.

Sequencing was carried out using naive CD8+ T cells from PBMCs. This sequence joins TRBV9 and TRBJ1-2, with a tentative D call TRBD1 (5 bases). The receptor comes from a man younger than 35 in good health. Some clones in this sample may be carry-over from other donors' samples. The DNA of the CDR3 is TGTGCCAGCAGCGTAGGGTGGGGCTCGGATGGCTACACCTTC. Translating it yields CASSVGWGSDGYTF. The whole variable domain, filled in from reference TRBV9 and TRBJ1-2, reads DSGVTQTPKHLITATGQRVTLRCSPRSGDLSVYWYQQSLDQGLQFLIQYYNGEERAKGNILERFSAQQFPDLHSELNLSSLELGDSALYFCASSVGWGSDGYTFGSGTRLTVV.